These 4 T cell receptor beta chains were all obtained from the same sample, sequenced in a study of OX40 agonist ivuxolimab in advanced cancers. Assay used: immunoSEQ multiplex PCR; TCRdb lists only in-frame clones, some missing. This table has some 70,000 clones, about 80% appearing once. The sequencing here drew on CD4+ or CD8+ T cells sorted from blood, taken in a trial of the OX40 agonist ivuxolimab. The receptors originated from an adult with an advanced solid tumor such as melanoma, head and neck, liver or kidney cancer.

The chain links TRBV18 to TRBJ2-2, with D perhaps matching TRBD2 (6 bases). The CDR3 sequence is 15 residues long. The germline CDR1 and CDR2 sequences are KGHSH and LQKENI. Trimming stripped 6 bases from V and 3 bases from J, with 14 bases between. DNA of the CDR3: TGTGCCAGCTCCCCAGGGACTGTCCACACCGGGGAGCTGTTTTTT. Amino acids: CASSPGTVHTGELFF.

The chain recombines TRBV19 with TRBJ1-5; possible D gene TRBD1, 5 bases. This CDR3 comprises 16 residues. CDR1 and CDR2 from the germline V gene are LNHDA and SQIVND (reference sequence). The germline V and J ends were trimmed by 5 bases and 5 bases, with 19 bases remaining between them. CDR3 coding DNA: TGTGCCAGTAGTTCATCGGGACTCCGGGGCGATCAGCCCCAGCATTTT. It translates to CASSSSGLRGDQPQHF. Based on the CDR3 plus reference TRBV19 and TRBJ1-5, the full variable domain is DGGITQSPKYLFRKEGQNVTLSCEQNLNHDAMYWYRQDPGQGLRLIYYSQIVNDFQKGDIAEGYSVSREKKESFPLTVTSAQKNPTAFYLCASSSSGLRGDQPQHFGDGTRLSIL.

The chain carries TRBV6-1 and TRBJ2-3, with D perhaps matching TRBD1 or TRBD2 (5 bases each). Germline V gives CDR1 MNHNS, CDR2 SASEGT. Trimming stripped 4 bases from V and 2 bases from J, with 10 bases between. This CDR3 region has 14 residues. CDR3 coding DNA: TGTGCCAGCAGTGCGGGGACCATCACAGATACGCAGTATTTT. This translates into CASSAGTITDTQYF.

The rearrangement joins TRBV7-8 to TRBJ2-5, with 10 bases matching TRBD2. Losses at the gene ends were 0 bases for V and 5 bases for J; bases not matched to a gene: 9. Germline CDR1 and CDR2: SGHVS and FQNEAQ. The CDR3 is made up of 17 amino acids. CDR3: CASSLAGLAGAQETQYF. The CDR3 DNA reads TGTGCCAGCAGCTTAGCGGGGCTAGCGGGGGCCCAGGAGACCCAGTACTTC.